The rows below give T cell receptor beta chains drawn from one sample of a study of T-cell reconstitution after alpha-beta-depleted transplantation in children. TCRdb passed the PCR reads through MiXCR, listing each CDR3 protein once. The top ten hold 2.2% of the sample, which has some 600,000 distinct CDR3 sequences, 10% to 15% seen once. The sequencing used PBMCs, mostly from graft donor cells, collected 360 days after TCRalphabeta/CD19-depleted stem cell transplant. Source of these receptors: a male patient under 18 who had a stem cell transplant for acute myeloid leukemia, so the T cells may come from the graft donor. Both conserved end residues are part of each CDR3. Each record gives: clone size, V gene, J gene, D gene, CDR3 DNA, CDR3 protein. The D gene is left open where the match is weak. Only part of the rows carry a size: once, few, many, or a class if the clone is expanded.

clone size: -
V gene: TRBV28
J gene: TRBJ2-6
D gene: TRBD1
CDR3 DNA: TGTGCCAGAAACCCGACAGGGGCTGGGGCCAACGTCCTGACTTTC
CDR3 protein: CARNPTGAGANVLTF

clone size: few
V gene: TRBV10-3
J gene: TRBJ2-3
D gene: TRBD2
CDR3 DNA: TGTGCCATCAGTGAGGGAGTAGCGGGAGGTCTGGATACGCAGTATTTT
CDR3 protein: CAISEGVAGGLDTQYF

clone size: few
V gene: TRBV7-9
J gene: TRBJ2-5
D gene: -
CDR3 DNA: TGTGCCAGCAGCTTATTGACTTGGGAGACCCAGTACTTC
CDR3 protein: CASSLLTWETQYF

clone size: few
V gene: TRBV12-3/TRBV12-4
J gene: TRBJ2-2
D gene: TRBD2
CDR3 DNA: TGTGCCAGCAGGACCACCCGACTAGCGGGAGTGGGCGGGGAGCTGTTTTTT
CDR3 protein: CASRTTRLAGVGGELFF

clone size: few
V gene: TRBV12-3/TRBV12-4
J gene: TRBJ2-1
D gene: -
CDR3 DNA: TGTGCCAGCACCGCCGGGGGAGTAACAAGGAATGAGCAGTTCTTC
CDR3 protein: CASTAGGVTRNEQFF

clone size: -
V gene: TRBV20-1
J gene: TRBJ2-7
D gene: -
CDR3 DNA: TGCAGTCCTCGTTGGAGCTCCTACGAGCAGTACTTC
CDR3 protein: CSPRWSSYEQYF

clone size: -
V gene: TRBV6-5
J gene: TRBJ2-2
D gene: -
CDR3 DNA: TGTGCCAGCAGCTATTCCCTTGATCCCGGCACCGGGGAGCTGTTTTTT
CDR3 protein: CASSYSLDPGTGELFF

clone size: few
V gene: TRBV27
J gene: TRBJ2-2
D gene: -
CDR3 DNA: TGTGCCAGCAGTTTACAGCCACCTTCCACCGGGGAGCTGTTTTTT
CDR3 protein: CASSLQPPSTGELFF

clone size: -
V gene: TRBV5-1
J gene: TRBJ2-5
D gene: -
CDR3 DNA: TGCGCCAGCAGCCCCTTGCCAGGGGAGGGGCGAGAGACCCAGTACTTC
CDR3 protein: CASSPLPGEGRETQYF

clone size: many
V gene: TRBV7-3
J gene: TRBJ2-3
D gene: TRBD2
CDR3 DNA: TGTGCCAGCAGCTTAAGCAGGGGCGGGAGGGTTGCAGATACGCAGTATTTT
CDR3 protein: CASSLSRGGRVADTQYF

clone size: -
V gene: TRBV7-3
J gene: TRBJ2-7
D gene: TRBD1
CDR3 DNA: TGTGCCAGCAGCTTATATCCAGGGGGAGTGTGGGGCTCCTACGAGCAGTACTTC
CDR3 protein: CASSLYPGGVWGSYEQYF